This T cell receptor beta chain was observed in a study of CD8 T cells in Susac syndrome. Study-wide findings and caveats: In Susac syndrome, CD8+ expansion was highest in TEMRA and active disease.

Germline V CDR1 and CDR2: LNHNV, YYDKDF (reference sequence). Unmatched junction bases numbered 1, after V lost 3 bases and J lost 4 bases. The CDR3 has 13 residues. In blood CD8+ and CD4+ T cells, TCR beta underwent sequencing. A note on this clonotype: Its antigen is as yet unknown.

The RNA, about 0.45 to 1 ug, was put through reverse transcription using random hexamers. Multiplex immunoSEQ PCR targeted 54 Vbeta and 13 Jbeta TCR beta segments. Each CDR3 protein gets one entry after TCRdb re-called the immunoSEQ multiplex PCR reads with MiXCR. This repertoire shows approximately 190,000 distinct CDR3 sequences, over 90% found once; its top ten account for roughly 0.15%. V and J are TRBV15 and TRBJ1-2, with 8 bases fitting TRBD1. The source is a human donor with Susac syndrome. Sequencing was carried out using CD8+ T cells from PBMCs. DNA of the CDR3: TGTGCCACCAGCAGGGGACAGGCCTATGGCTACACCTTC. This translates into CATSRGQAYGYTF.